Shown below are 22 T cell receptor beta chains from a single sample sequenced in a study of shared T cell receptors in the human thymus. Assay used: immunoSEQ multiplex PCR; TCRdb lists only in-frame clones, some missing. This sample yields some 640,000 clones, of which 87% are seen a single time; 0.0094% belongs to the top ten. These data were likewise used in another study, on human thymus T cells.

Sequenced material: thymocytes. The receptors here all came from a boy in the first two years of life with a congenital heart defect.

V and J are TRBV27 and TRBJ2-5; D gene ambiguous. The CDR3 sequence is 14 residues long. V lost 5 bases, J lost 2 bases, and 12 bases lay in between. Per the germline V gene, CDR1 is MNHEY and CDR2 is SMNVEV (reference sequence). The CDR3 bases are TGTGCCAGCAGTCCGAATTCGGAGCAAGAGACCCAGTACTTC. Protein: CASSPNSEQETQYF.

The chain has TRBV4-3 and TRBJ1-6; D call uncertain. Germline V gene sequence: CDR1 LGHNA, CDR2 YSLEER. The CDR3 runs to 16 residues. V was clipped by 1 base and J by 8 bases, with 15 bases between them. CDR3 residues: CASSQGLGGWYSPLHF. The CDR3 DNA is TGCGCCAGCAGCCAAGGACTGGGAGGGTGGTATTCACCCCTCCACTTT.

This clone was observed once. The J gene is TRBJ2-2, the V gene TRBV11-2; TRBD2 might be the D (5 bases). Germline CDR1 reads SGHAT; CDR2 reads FQNNGV. V was cut by 0 bases and J by 7 bases, with 12 bases left in between. CDR3 length equals 15 residues. The DNA for the CDR3 is TGTGCCAGCAGCTTAGATTGGGAGTGTGGCGGGGAGCTGTTTTTT. It translates to CASSLDWECGGELFF.

This clone occurred a few times. The chain is built from TRBV6-1 and TRBJ2-7, with 7 positions matching TRBD2. The CDR3 contains 14 residues. The V gene end was trimmed by 6 bases and the J gene end by 6 bases; junction bases not matched to a gene: 11. CDR1 MNHNS and CDR2 SASEGT come from the germline V gene. CDR3 protein: CASSKRDVVREQYF. The DNA for the CDR3 is TGTGCCAGCAGCAAGCGGGACGTTGTACGCGAGCAGTACTTC.

The V and J genes are TRBV19 and TRBJ2-3; 7 bases align to TRBD1. CDR1 is LNHDA and CDR2 is SQIVND in the germline V gene (reference sequence). V dropped 6 bases and J dropped 2; count of bases not matched to a gene: 8. The CDR3 is 15 residues long. CDR3 region: CASRKGQPFTDTQYF. The CDR3 nucleotides are TGTGCCAGTAGGAAGGGACAGCCTTTCACAGATACGCAGTATTTT.

The genes are TRBV21-1 and TRBJ1-6. TRBV21-1 is given as a pseudogene. The CDR3 contains 23 residues. CDR3 protein: CASSKEEGQGRGNLSSYNSPLHF. The CDR3 coding sequence is TGTGCCAGCAGCAAAGAAGAGGGGCAGGGCCGGGGGAACCTTAGCTCCTATAATTCACCCCTCCACTTT.

Here the CDR3 reads CASSFGLAASYEQYF. In DNA form, the CDR3 reads TGTGCCAGCAGTTTCGGACTAGCGGCATCCTACGAGCAGTACTTC. The chain uses TRBV28 and TRBJ2-7; 10 positions agree with TRBD2. Unmatched junction bases numbered 3, after V lost 3 bases and J lost 1 base. The CDR3 runs 15 residues. Germline assignment: CDR1 MDHEN and CDR2 SYDVKM.

The genes are TRBV7-9 and TRBJ1-1; no reliable D call. The germline CDR1 and CDR2 sequences are SEHNR and FQNEAQ (reference sequence). This CDR3 contains 13 residues. The germline V and J ends were trimmed by 6 bases and 1 base, with 9 bases remaining between them. The CDR3 loop reads CASRIRGNTEAFF. The CDR3 DNA is TGTGCCAGCAGGATCCGGGGGAACACTGAAGCTTTCTTT.

J is TRBJ2-7 and V is TRBV28, with 8 bases aligning to TRBD2. This CDR3 is 15 amino acids long. V was clipped by 3 bases and J by 1 base; unmatched bases: 5. Germline V lookup: CDR1 MDHEN, CDR2 SYDVKM. The CDR3 DNA is TGTGCCAGCAGTTTCTACGGGACTAGTTCCTACGAGCAGTACTTC. Translated, it gives CASSFYGTSSYEQYF.

This chain joins TRBV6-6 and TRBJ1-3; D ambiguous. The CDR3 contains 16 residues. V was shortened by 0 bases and J by 0 bases, with 9 bases between the two germline ends. The germline V gene has CDR1 MNHNY and CDR2 SVGAGI (reference sequence). The CDR3 DNA reads as TGTGCCAGCAGTTACTCGATGAGAGACTCTGGAAACACCATATATTTT. It yields the protein CASSYSMRDSGNTIYF.

This chain connects TRBV27 to TRBJ1-2, with D uncertain. The CDR3 is 10 amino acids. Germline CDR1 MNHEY, CDR2 SMNVEV (reference sequence). The ends were cut back, 5 bases at V and 8 bases at J, with 6 bases in the middle. The CDR3 protein is CASSMEGYTF. In nucleotides, the CDR3 is TGTGCCAGCAGTATGGAGGGCTACACCTTC.

The J gene is TRBJ2-1, the V gene TRBV5-1; weak D call: TRBD2 (6 bases). This CDR3 comprises 15 residues. The V gene's germline CDR1 is SGHRS and CDR2 YFSETQ. V lost 4 bases and J 4 bases, leaving 15 bases between the germline ends. The CDR3 region is CASSPRDLFYNEQFF. CDR3 DNA: TGCGCCAGCAGCCCAAGGGACTTATTTTACAATGAGCAGTTCTTC.

V and J are TRBV9 and TRBJ2-1, with D possibly being TRBD2 (5 bases). Germline V gives CDR1 SGDLS, CDR2 YYNGEE. The CDR3 spans 18 residues. V gave up 3 bases and J gave up 5 bases, with 24 bases separating them. Here the CDR3 DNA reads TGTGCCAGCAGCGCCGTGGGATACCCTGCTAGCACACACAATGAGCAGTTCTTC. It yields the protein CASSAVGYPASTHNEQFF.

The V and J genes are TRBV4-3 and TRBJ2-3, with D tentatively TRBD1 (8 bases). The germline CDR1 and CDR2 sequences are LGHNA and YSLEER. V was shortened by 1 base and J by 4 bases, with 15 bases between the two germline ends. The length of the CDR3 is 16 residues. The CDR3 nucleotides are TGCGCCAGCAGCCAAGGCCGGACAGGGAGGGCAGATACGCAGTATTTT. As protein: CASSQGRTGRADTQYF.

This chain uses TRBV5-4 with TRBJ2-5; possibly TRBD2 for D (5 bases). CDR3 length equals 12 residues. V lost 3 bases to trimming and J lost 9 bases, with 12 bases between them. CDR1 and CDR2 (germline): SGHNT, YYREEE (reference sequence). CDR3 sequence (DNA): TGTGCCAGCAGCTCCAGCCCCGGGGCCCAGTACTTC. It translates to CASSSSPGAQYF.

Concerning this clone: Relative to the germline gene, one junction end is altered; a read error may explain this. V gene TRBV5-1 combines with J gene TRBJ1-5, with 11 bases aligning to TRBD1. The CDR3 runs 15 residues. Germline-derived CDR1 and CDR2 are SGHRS and YFSETQ. The CDR3 spells CASSLGQGGNQPQHF. CDR3 coding DNA: TGCGCCAGCAGTTTGGGACAGGGGGGCAATCAGCCCCAGCATTTT.

The chain uses TRBV15 and TRBJ1-5, with no clear D. V was trimmed by 4 bases and J by 7 bases, leaving 17 bases between them. Germline V CDR1 and CDR2: LNHNV, YYDKDF (reference sequence). This CDR3 contains 15 residues. The CDR3 DNA is TGTGCCACCAGCAACCTGGAGGGCCCTTGGCAGCCCCAGCATTTT. This encodes CATSNLEGPWQPQHF.

The V call is TRBV29-1, the J call TRBJ1-5; D ambiguous. This CDR3 comprises 13 residues. V lost 8 bases to trimming and J lost 0 bases, with 11 bases between them. CDR1 and CDR2 (germline): SQVTM, ANQGSEA. CDR3 in amino acids: CSISDNSNQPQHF. CDR3 coding DNA: TGCAGCATTTCAGATAATAGCAATCAGCCCCAGCATTTT.

The rearrangement uses TRBV27 and TRBJ1-1, with D possibly TRBD1 on 5 matching bases. The CDR3 consists of 13 residues. In germline, CDR1 is MNHEY, CDR2 SMNVEV (reference sequence). V was pared by 6 bases and J by 3 bases, with 11 bases between. The CDR3 here is CASSTIGDTEAFF. The CDR3 DNA is TGTGCCAGCAGCACCATAGGGGACACTGAAGCTTTCTTT.

The V gene is TRBV5-1, the J gene TRBJ1-2; 7 bases map to TRBD1. CDR1 is SGHRS, CDR2 YFSETQ, per germline. Trimming took 5 bases from V and 4 from J; bases not matched to a gene: 5. The CDR3 loop spans 13 amino acids. The CDR3 region has the DNA TGCGCCAGCAGGAGACAGGGACTCTATGGCTACACCTTC. Its translation is CASRRQGLYGYTF.

This clone was seen once. The gene calls are TRBV10-2 and TRBJ2-1, with 8 positions matching TRBD1. The germline V gene has CDR1 WSHSY and CDR2 SAAADI. CDR3 length equals 15 residues. CDR3 sequence reads: CATLQGDRGYNEQFF. The CDR3 nucleotides read TGCGCAACGCTACAGGGAGACAGGGGTTACAATGAGCAGTTCTTC.

This chain connects TRBV19 to TRBJ1-1, with D possibly being TRBD1 (6 bases). Trimming shortened V by 5 bases and J by 4 bases, and 20 bases separated the two germline ends. The CDR3 is made up of 16 amino acids. Germline values: CDR1 LNHDA, CDR2 SQIVND (reference sequence). The CDR3 loop is CASSQTGQPIATEAFF. The CDR3 nucleotides read TGTGCCAGTAGTCAGACGGGACAACCTATAGCCACTGAAGCTTTCTTT.